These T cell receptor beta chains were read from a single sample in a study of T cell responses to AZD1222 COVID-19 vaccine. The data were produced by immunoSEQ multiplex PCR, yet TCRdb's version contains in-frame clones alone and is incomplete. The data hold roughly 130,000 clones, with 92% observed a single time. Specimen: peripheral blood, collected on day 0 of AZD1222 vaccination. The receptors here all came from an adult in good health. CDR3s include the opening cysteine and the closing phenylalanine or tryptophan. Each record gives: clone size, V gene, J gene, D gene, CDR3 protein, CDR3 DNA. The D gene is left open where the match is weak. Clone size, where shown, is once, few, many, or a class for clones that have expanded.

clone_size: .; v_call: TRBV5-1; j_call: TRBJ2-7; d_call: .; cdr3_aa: CASSLEQGGAEQYF; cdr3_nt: TGCGCCAGCAGCTTGGAGCAGGGCGGCGCCGAGCAGTACTTC
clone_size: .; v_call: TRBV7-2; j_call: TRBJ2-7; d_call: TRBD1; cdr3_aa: CASSDRTRGHEQYF; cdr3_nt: TGTGCCAGCAGCGACAGAACCAGGGGGCACGAGCAGTACTTC
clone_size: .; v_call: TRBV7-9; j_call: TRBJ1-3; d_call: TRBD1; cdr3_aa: CASSLARGQGNTIYF; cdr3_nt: TGTGCCAGCAGCTTAGCGAGGGGGCAAGGAAACACCATATATTTT
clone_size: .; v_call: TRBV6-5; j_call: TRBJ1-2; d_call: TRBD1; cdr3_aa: CASSRGDSFYGYTF; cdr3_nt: TGTGCCAGCAGTCGAGGGGACAGTTTCTATGGCTACACCTTC
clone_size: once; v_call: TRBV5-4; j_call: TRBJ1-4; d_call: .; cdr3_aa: CASSLVGSEKLFF; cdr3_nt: TGTGCCAGCAGCTTGGTGGGGAGCGAAAAACTGTTTTTT
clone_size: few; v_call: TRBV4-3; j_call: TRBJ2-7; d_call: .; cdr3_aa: CASSHGQQVQKEQYF; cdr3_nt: TGCGCCAGCAGCCATGGACAACAGGTACAGAAAGAGCAGTACTTC
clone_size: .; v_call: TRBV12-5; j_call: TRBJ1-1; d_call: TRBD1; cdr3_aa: CASGSTGLTEAFF; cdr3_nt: TGTGCTAGTGGTTCGACAGGGTTGACTGAAGCTTTCTTT
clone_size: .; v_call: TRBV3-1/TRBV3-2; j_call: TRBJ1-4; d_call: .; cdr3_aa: CASSKNQNEKLFF; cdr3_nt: TGTGCCAGCAGCAAAAACCAGAATGAAAAACTGTTTTTT
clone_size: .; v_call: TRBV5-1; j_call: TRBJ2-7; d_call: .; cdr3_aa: CASGWDGDYEQYF; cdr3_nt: TGCGCCAGCGGGTGGGACGGCGACTACGAGCAGTACTTC
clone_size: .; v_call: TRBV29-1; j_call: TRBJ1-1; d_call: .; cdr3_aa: CSVVWGAGTEAFF; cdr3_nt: TGCAGCGTTGTCTGGGGGGCCGGCACTGAAGCTTTCTTT
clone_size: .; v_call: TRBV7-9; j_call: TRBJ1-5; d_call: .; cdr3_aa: CASSSPAGTKPQHF; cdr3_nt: TGTGCCAGCAGCTCCCCGGCGGGTACTAAGCCCCAGCATTTT
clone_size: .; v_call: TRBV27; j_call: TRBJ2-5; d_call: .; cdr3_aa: CASSSMDRRETQYF; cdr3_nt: TGTGCCAGCAGTTCCATGGACCGGAGGGAGACCCAGTACTTC
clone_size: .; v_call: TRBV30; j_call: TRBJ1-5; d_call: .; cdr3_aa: CAWSVASRQPQHF; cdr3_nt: TGTGCCTGGAGTGTCGCGTCCAGGCAGCCCCAGCATTTT
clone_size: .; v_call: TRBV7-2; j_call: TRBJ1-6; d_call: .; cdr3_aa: CASRGGGQLDSPLHF; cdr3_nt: TGTGCCAGCAGGGGTGGCGGGCAGTTAGATTCACCCCTCCACTTT